This T cell receptor (beta chain) was sequenced during a study of blood T cell repertoires in COVID-19. Some clones are missing from TCRdb's copy, which holds only in-frame ones; the method was immunoSEQ multiplex PCR. The sample includes some 200,000 clones, approximately 84% seen only once; the top ten take roughly 7.6%. This CDR3 is 16 amino acids long. Per germline, CDR1 KGHDR and CDR2 SFDVKD. With V trimmed by 3 bases and J by 6 bases, 7 bases remained unmatched. This chain links TRBV24-1 with TRBJ1-5; TRBD1 agrees at 10 bases. The sequence derives from a woman older than 75 with COVID-19, enrolled during active disease. Sequencing used peripheral blood. CDR3 bases: TGTGCCACCAGTGATACCGGGACAGGGGAGGGTCAGCCCCAGCATTTT. Protein: CATSDTGTGEGQPQHF.